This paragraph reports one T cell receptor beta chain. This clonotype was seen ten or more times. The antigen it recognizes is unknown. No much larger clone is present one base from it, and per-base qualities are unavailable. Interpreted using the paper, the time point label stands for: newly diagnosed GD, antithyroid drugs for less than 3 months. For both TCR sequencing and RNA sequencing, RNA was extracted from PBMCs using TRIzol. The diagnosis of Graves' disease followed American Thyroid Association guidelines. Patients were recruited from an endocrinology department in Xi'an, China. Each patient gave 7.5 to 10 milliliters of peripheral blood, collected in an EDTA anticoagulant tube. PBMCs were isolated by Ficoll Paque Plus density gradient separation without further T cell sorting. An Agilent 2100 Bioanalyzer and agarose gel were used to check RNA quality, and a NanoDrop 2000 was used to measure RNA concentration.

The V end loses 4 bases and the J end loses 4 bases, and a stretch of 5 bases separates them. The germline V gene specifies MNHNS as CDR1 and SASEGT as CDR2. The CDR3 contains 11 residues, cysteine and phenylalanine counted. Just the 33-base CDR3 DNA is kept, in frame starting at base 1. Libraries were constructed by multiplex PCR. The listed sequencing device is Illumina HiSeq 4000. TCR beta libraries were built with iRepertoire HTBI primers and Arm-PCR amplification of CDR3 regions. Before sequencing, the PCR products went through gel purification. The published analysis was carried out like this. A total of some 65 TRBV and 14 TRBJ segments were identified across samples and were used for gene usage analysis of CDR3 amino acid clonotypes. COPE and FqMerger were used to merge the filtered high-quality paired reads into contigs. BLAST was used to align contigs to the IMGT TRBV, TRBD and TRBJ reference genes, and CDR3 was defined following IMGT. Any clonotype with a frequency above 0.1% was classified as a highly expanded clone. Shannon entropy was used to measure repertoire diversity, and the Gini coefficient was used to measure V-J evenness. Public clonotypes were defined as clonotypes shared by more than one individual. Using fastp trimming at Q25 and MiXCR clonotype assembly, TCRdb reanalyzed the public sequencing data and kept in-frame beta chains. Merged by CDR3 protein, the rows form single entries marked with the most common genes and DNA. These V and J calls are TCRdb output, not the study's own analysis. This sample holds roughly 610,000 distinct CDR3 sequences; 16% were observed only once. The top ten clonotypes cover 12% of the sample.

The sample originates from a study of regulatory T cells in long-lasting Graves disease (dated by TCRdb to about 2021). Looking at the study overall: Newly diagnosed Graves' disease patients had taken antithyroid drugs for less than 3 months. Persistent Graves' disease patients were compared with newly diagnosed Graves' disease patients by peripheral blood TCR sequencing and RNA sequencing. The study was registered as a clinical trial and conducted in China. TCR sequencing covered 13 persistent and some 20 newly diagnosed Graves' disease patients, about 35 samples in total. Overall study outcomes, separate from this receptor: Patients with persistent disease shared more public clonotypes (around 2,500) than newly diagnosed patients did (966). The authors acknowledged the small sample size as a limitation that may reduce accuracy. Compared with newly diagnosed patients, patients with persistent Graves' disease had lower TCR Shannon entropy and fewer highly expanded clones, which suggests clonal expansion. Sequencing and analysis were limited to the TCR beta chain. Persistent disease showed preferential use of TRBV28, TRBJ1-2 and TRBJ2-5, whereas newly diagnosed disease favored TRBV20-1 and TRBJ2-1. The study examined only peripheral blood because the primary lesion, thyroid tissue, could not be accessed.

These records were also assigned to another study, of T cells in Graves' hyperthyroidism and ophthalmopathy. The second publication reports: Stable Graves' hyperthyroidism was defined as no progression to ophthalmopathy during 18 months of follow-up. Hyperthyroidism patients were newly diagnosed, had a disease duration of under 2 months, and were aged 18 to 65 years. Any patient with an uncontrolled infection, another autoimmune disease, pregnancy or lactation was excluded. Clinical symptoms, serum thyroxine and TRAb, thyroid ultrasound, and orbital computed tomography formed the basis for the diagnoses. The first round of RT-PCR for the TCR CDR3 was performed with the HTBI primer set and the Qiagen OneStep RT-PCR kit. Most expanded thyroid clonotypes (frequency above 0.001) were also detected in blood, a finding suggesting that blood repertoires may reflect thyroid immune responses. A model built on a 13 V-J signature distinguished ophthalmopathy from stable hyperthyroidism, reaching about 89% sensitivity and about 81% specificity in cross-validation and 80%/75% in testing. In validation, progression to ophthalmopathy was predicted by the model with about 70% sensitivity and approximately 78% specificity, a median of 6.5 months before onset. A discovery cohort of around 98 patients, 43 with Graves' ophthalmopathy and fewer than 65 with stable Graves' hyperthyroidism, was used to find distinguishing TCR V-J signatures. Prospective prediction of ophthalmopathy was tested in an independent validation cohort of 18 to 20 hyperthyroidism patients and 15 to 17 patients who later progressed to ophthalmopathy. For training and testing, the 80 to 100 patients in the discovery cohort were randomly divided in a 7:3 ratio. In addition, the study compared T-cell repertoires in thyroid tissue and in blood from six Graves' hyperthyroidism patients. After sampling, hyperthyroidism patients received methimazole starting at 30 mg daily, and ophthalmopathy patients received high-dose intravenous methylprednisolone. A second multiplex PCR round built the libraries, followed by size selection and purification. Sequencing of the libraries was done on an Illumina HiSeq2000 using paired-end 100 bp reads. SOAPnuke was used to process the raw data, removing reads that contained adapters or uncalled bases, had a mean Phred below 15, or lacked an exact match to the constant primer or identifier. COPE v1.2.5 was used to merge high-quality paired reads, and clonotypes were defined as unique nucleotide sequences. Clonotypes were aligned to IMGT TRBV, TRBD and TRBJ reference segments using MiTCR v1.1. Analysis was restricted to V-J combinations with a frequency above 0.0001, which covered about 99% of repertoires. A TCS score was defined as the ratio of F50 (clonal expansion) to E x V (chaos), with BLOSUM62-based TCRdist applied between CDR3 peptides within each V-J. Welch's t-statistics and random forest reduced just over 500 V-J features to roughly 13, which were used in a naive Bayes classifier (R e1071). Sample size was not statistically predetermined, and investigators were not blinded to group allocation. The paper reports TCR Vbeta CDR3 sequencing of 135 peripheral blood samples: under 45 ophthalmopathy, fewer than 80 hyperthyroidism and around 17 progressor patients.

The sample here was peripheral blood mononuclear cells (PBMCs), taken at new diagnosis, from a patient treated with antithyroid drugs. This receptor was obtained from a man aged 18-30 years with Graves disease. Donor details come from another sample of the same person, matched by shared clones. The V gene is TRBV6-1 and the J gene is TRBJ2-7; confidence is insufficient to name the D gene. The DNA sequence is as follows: TGTGCCAGCAGTGGAGGTTACGAGCAGTACTTC. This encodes CASSGGYEQYF.